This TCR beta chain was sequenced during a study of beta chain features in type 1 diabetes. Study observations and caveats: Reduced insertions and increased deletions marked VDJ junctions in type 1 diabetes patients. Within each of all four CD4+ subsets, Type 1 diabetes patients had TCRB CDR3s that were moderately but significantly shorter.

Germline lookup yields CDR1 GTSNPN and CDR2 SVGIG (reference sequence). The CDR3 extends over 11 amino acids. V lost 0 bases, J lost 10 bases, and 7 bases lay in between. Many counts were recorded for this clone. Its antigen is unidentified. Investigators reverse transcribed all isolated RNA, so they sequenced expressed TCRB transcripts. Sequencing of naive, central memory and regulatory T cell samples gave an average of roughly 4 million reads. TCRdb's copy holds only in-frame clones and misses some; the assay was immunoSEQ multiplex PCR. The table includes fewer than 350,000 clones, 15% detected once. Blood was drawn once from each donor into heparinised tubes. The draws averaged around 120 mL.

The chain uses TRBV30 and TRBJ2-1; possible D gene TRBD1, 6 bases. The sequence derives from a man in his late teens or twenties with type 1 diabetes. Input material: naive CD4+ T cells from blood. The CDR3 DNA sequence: TGTGCCTGGAGTGTAGACAGGGAGCAGTTCTTC. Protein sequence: CAWSVDREQFF.